These 18 T cell receptor beta chains originate from one sample sequenced in a study of CD8 T cells in Susac syndrome (dated by TCRdb to the late 2010s). Libraries came from the immunoSEQ multiplex PCR assay. RNA was extracted using the RNeasy kit, and roughly 0.5 to 1 ug of the RNA was reverse transcribed with random hexamers. TCRdb handled the public reads itself, with Q25 trimming in fastp and clone calling in MiXCR, and kept productive beta chains. Identical CDR3 protein sequences are pooled into one entry, listed with their most common genes and DNA. The sample table lists approximately 200,000 distinct CDR3 sequences, about 95% of them with a count of one. The leading ten clones occupy 0.093% of the sample. The sample taken for sequencing was CD4+ T cells from PBMCs. The receptor set was obtained from a human donor with multiple sclerosis.

The J gene is TRBJ1-2, the V gene TRBV30; TRBD1 is a possible D gene (5 bases). This CDR3 has 13 residues. The germline CDR1 and CDR2 sequences are GTSNPN and SVGIG (reference sequence). The V end lost 8 bases, the J end lost 2 bases, and 15 bases lay between the germline ends. CDR3 DNA: TGTGCCAGAGCCAGGGAGTCCAACTATGGCTACACCTTC. As protein: CARARESNYGYTF.

J is TRBJ2-1 and V is TRBV20-1; D tentatively fits TRBD1 or TRBD2 (5 bases each). The germline gives CDR1 DFQATT, CDR2 SNEGSKA (reference sequence). The V end was cut by 3 bases, the J end by 9 bases, with 21 bases between. The CDR3 consists of 15 residues. The CDR3 DNA sequence: TGCAGTGCTAGTCCTCGAGGGACCGGTCTGGGTGAGCAGTTCTTC. Its protein is CSASPRGTGLGEQFF.

The chain couples TRBV5-1 to TRBJ2-1, with 8 bases matching TRBD1. The V and J ends lost 0 bases and 5 bases, in that order; junction bases with no gene match: 4. CDR3 length equals 15 residues. Germline CDR1 reads SGHRS; CDR2 reads YFSETQ. The CDR3 region is CASSLDQGAHNEQFF. CDR3 sequence (DNA): TGCGCCAGCAGCTTGGATCAGGGGGCGCACAATGAGCAGTTCTTC.

The genes are TRBV29-1 and TRBJ1-2; D gene ambiguous. The CDR3 runs 14 residues. Trimming left V 0 bases short and J 2 bases short, with 10 bases between. Germline V gene sequence: CDR1 SQVTM, CDR2 ANQGSEA. CDR3 bases: TGCAGCGTTGAAGATCTTGGGCGGAACTATGGCTACACCTTC. Its translation: CSVEDLGRNYGYTF.

This clonotype showed up just once. The V and J genes are TRBV5-6 and TRBJ2-7; D possibly corresponds to TRBD1 (6 bases). The V end lost 8 bases, the J end lost 3 bases, and 9 bases lay between the germline ends. The CDR3 loop spans 11 amino acids. Germline CDR1 and CDR2: SGHDT and YYEEEE. CDR3 bases: TGTGCCAGTGGACAGAACTACGAGCAGTACTTC. This sequence encodes CASGQNYEQYF.

In DNA, the CDR3 is TGTGCCAGCAGTGCTGTGATTAGGAACACTGAAGCTTTCTTT. It translates to CASSAVIRNTEAFF. The genes are TRBV2 and TRBJ1-1; no clear D gene. Germline CDR1 reads SNHLY; CDR2 reads FYNNEI. V lost 4 bases to trimming and J lost 1 base, with 10 bases between them. CDR3 length equals 14 residues.

V usage is TRBV14 and J usage is TRBJ1-2, with D perhaps TRBD1 (5 bases). The CDR3 is 13 residues long. V was shortened by 6 bases and J by 6 bases, with 14 bases between the two germline ends. Germline CDR1 is SGHDN and CDR2 is FVKESK. This chain's CDR3 is CASRPDSYHGYTF. The DNA for the CDR3 is TGTGCCAGCAGACCCGACAGCTACCATGGCTACACCTTC.

CDR3 DNA sequence: TGTGCCAGCAGCTCCGGGACAGGGGTCTATGGCTACACCTTC. It yields the protein CASSSGTGVYGYTF. This sequence joins TRBV3-1 and TRBJ1-2, with 10 bases identical to TRBD1. This CDR3 is 14 amino acids long. V gave up 5 bases and J gave up 4 bases; unmatched junction bases: 4. Germline loops: CDR1 LGHDT, CDR2 YNNKEL (reference sequence).

The V call is TRBV20-1, the J call TRBJ1-1; 7 bases fit TRBD1. The V gene end was trimmed by 5 bases and the J gene end by 0 bases; junction bases not matched to a gene: 9. CDR1 is DFQATT, CDR2 SNEGSKA, per germline (reference sequence). This CDR3 is 15 amino acids long. Here the CDR3 reads CSAGRMGQMNTEAFF. In nucleotides, the CDR3 is TGCAGTGCTGGCAGGATGGGACAGATGAACACTGAAGCTTTCTTT.

The chain combines TRBV29-1 with TRBJ2-7; no definite D call. V was trimmed by 1 base and J by 5 bases, leaving 12 bases between them. The CDR3 is 13 amino acids. Germline CDR1 and CDR2: SQVTM and ANQGSEA. CDR3 sequence (DNA): TGCAGCGTTGAAGTGGGGTGGTTGGACGAGCAGTACTTC. Translating gives CSVEVGWLDEQYF.

The V and J genes are TRBV11-1 and TRBJ1-4, with TRBD1 matching over 8 bases. CDR3 length equals 15 residues. V trimming: 5 bases; J trimming: 7 bases; junction bases outside the gene matches: 9. CDR1 is SGHAT, CDR2 FQDESV, per germline (reference sequence). CDR3 residues: CASSQAGTGGEKLFF. The CDR3 nucleotides are TGTGCCAGCAGCCAAGCAGGGACAGGAGGTGAAAAACTGTTTTTT.

The rearrangement uses TRBV11-2 and TRBJ2-3; D tentatively reads TRBD1 or TRBD2 (5 bases each). The CDR3 contains 17 residues. Germline V gives CDR1 SGHAT, CDR2 FQNNGV. V was trimmed by 0 bases and J by 5 bases, leaving 18 bases between them. The CDR3 reads CASSLEGTYGVGDTQYF. DNA for the CDR3: TGTGCCAGCAGCTTAGAAGGGACGTACGGGGTGGGAGATACGCAGTATTTT.

The CDR3 spells CASSDAASLNEQFF. For the CDR3, the DNA is TGTGCCAGCAGTGACGCGGCCTCGTTGAATGAGCAGTTCTTC. The chain links TRBV25-1 to TRBJ2-1, with unresolved D. Trimming removed 3 bases from V and 7 bases from J, with 13 bases in between. The CDR3 totals 14 residues. CDR1 MGHDK and CDR2 SYGVNS come from the germline V gene.

The rearrangement links TRBV6-5 to TRBJ2-1; TRBD2 agrees at 7 bases. This CDR3 region has 15 residues. V was pared by 7 bases and J by 2 bases, with 8 bases of the junction left unmatched. CDR1 and CDR2 from the germline V gene are MNHEY and SVGAGI. The CDR3 DNA is TGTGCCAGCATAGGAGCGGGGACTACCTACAATGAGCAGTTCTTC. Amino acids: CASIGAGTTYNEQFF.

V usage is TRBV5-6 and J usage is TRBJ2-7, with D maybe TRBD1 (7 bases). V was shortened by 4 bases and J by 3 bases, with 14 bases between the two germline ends. The germline gives CDR1 SGHDT, CDR2 YYEEEE. The CDR3 consists of 14 residues. The CDR3 DNA reads as TGTGCCAGCAGCCCCGCGGGACAGATCTACGAGCAGTACTTC. Protein sequence: CASSPAGQIYEQYF.

This chain connects TRBV30 to TRBJ2-1; D gene unclear. The V gene lost 0 bases and the J gene lost 7 bases, with 16 bases spanning the gap. Germline CDR1 is GTSNPN and CDR2 is SVGIG (reference sequence). The CDR3 contains 15 residues. The CDR3, as DNA: TGTGCCTGGAGTGTGTGGGGTTCGGCGATGAATGAGCAGTTCTTC. It yields the protein CAWSVWGSAMNEQFF.

This chain links TRBV9 with TRBJ2-7; the match to TRBD2 covers 9 bases. The CDR3 has 14 residues. Germline assignment: CDR1 SGDLS and CDR2 YYNGEE. V lost 3 bases to trimming and J lost 0 bases; unmatched junction nucleotides: 1. CDR3 bases: TGTGCCAGCAGCGGTAGCGGGAGCTCCTACGAGCAGTACTTC. It translates to CASSGSGSSYEQYF.

V usage is TRBV24-1 and J usage is TRBJ2-1, with a tentative D call TRBD2 (5 bases). Trimming took off 3 bases at V and 9 bases at J, with 11 bases between the two ends. Germline-derived CDR1 and CDR2 are KGHDR and SFDVKD. The CDR3 is 13 amino acids. The CDR3 region has the DNA TGTGCCACCAGTGATGAAACAAGCGGTGAGCAGTTCTTC. This codes for CATSDETSGEQFF.